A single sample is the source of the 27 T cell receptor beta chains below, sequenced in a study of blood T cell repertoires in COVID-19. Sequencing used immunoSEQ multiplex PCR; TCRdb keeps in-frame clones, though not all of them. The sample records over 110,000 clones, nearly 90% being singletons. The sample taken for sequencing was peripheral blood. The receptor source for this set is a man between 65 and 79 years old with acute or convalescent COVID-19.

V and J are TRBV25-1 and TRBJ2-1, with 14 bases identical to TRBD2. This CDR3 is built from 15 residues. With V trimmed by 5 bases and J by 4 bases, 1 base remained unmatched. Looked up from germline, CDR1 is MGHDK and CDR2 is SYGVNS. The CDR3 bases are TGTGCCAGCAGTAGGACTAGCGGGAGGTACAATGAGCAGTTCTTC. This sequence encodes CASSRTSGRYNEQFF. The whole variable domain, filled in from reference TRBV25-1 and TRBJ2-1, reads EADIYQTPRYLVIGTGKKITLECSQTMGHDKMYWYQQDPGMELHLIHYSYGVNSTEKGDLSSESTVSRIRTEHFPLTLESARPSHTSQYLCASSRTSGRYNEQFFGPGTRLTVL.

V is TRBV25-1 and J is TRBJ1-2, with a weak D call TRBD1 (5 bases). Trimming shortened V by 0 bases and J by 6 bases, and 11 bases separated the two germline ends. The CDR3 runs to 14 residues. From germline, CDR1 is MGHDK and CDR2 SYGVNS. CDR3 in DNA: TGTGCCAGCAGTGAATATCGGGGGATCGATGGCTACACCTTC. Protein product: CASSEYRGIDGYTF.

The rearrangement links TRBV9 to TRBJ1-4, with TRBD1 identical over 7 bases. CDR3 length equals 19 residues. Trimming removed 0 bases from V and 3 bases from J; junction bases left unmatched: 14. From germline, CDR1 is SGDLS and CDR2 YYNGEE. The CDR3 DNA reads TGTGCCAGCAGCGTAGAAGCGAGGCCACCGGACAGGCCTAATGAAAAACTGTTTTTT. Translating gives CASSVEARPPDRPNEKLFF.

CDR3 DNA: TGTGCCATCAGTGATCAAGAGAATAAAGAGACCCAGTACTTC. This sequence encodes CAISDQENKETQYF. The chain combines TRBV10-3 with TRBJ2-5, with D unclear. Germline-derived CDR1 and CDR2 are ENHRY and SYGVKD. This CDR3 contains 14 residues. Trimming took 3 bases from V and 3 from J, leaving 11 bases between them.

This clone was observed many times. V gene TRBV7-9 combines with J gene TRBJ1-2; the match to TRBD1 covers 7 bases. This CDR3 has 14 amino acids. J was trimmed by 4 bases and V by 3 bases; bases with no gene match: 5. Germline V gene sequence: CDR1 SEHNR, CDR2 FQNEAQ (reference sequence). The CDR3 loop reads CASSFGDRVYGYTF. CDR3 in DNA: TGTGCCAGCAGCTTCGGAGACAGGGTCTATGGCTACACCTTC.

The CDR3 nucleotides are TGTGCCAGCAGCCAAGGCTGGACTAGCGGGATATACGGGGAGCTGTTTTTT. Translation gives CASSQGWTSGIYGELFF. This chain links TRBV3-1 (or the pseudogene TRBV3-2) with TRBJ2-2, with TRBD2 matching 12 bases. The CDR3 spans 17 residues. V lost 1 base, J lost 7 bases, and 7 bases stayed unmatched. Germline lookup yields CDR1 LGHDT and CDR2 YNNKEL (reference sequence).

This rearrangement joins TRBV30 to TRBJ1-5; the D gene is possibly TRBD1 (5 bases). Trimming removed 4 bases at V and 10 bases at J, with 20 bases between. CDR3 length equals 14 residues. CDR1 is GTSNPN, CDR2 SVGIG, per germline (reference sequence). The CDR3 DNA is TGTGCCTGGACCGAAGGCGCCGGGGGATCCCCCCAGCATTTT. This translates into CAWTEGAGGSPQHF.

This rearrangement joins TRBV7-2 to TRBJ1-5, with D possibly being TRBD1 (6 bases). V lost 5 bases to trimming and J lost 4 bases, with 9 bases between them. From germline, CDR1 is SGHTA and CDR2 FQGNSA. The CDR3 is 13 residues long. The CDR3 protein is CASSRQENQPQHF. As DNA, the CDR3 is TGTGCCAGCAGCCGACAGGAGAATCAGCCCCAGCATTTT. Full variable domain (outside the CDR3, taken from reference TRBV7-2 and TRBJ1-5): GAGVSQSPSNKVTEKGKDVELRCDPISGHTALYWYRQSLGQGLEFLIYFQGNSAPDKSGLPSDRFSAERTGGSVSTLTIQRTQQEDSAVYLCASSRQENQPQHFGDGTRLSIL.

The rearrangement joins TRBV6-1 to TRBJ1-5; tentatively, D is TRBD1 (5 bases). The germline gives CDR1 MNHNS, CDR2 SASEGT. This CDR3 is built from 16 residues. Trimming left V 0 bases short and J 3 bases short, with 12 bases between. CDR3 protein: CASSEALSRANQPQHF. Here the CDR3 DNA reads TGTGCCAGCAGTGAAGCGCTAAGCAGGGCCAATCAGCCCCAGCATTTT.

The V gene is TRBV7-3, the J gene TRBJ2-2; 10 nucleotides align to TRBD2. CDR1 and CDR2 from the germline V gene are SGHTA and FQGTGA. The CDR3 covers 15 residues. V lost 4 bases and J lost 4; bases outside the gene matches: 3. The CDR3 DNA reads TGTGCCAGCAGCTACTGGACTAGCGGCACCGGGGAGCTGTTTTTT. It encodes CASSYWTSGTGELFF.

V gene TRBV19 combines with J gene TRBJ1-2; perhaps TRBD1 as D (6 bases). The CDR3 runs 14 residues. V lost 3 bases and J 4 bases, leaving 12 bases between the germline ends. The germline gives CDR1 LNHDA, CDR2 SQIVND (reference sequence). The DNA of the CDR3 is TGTGCCAGTAGTATTACGGCAGGGGCCTATGGCTACACCTTC. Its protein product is CASSITAGAYGYTF.

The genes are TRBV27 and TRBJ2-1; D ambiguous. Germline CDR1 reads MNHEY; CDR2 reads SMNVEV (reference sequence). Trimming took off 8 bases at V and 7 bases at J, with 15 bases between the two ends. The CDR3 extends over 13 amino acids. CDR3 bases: TGTGCCAGCTCCTGGTGGCGGTCTAATGAGCAGTTCTTC. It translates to CASSWWRSNEQFF.

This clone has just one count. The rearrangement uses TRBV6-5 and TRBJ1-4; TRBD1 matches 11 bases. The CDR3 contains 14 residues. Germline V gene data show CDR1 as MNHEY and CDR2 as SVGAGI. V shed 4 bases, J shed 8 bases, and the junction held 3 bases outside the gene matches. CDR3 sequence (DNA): TGTGCCAGCAGTTCGGACAGGGGGCGGGAAAAACTGTTTTTT. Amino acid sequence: CASSSDRGREKLFF.

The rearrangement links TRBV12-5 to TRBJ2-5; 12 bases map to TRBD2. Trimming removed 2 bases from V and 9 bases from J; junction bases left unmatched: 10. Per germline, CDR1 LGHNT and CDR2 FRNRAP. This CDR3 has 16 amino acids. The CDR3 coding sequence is TGTGCTAGTGGTTTGATCTCTAGCGGGGGGGCCATGGCCCAGTACTTC. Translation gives CASGLISSGGAMAQYF.

The CDR3 spells CASRSPEAYQPQHF. The CDR3 nucleotides are TGTGCCAGCAGAAGTCCGGAGGCTTATCAGCCCCAGCATTTT. The chain combines TRBV28 with TRBJ1-5; D gene ambiguous. Germline V gives CDR1 MDHEN, CDR2 SYDVKM. V was shortened by 6 bases and J by 5 bases, with 14 bases between the two germline ends. The CDR3 sequence is 14 residues long. Full variable domain (missing parts from reference TRBV28 and TRBJ1-5): DVKVTQSSRYLVKRTGEKVFLECVQDMDHENMFWYRQDPGLGLRLIYFSYDVKMKEKGDIPEGYSVSREKKERFSLILESASTNQTSMYLCASRSPEAYQPQHFGDGTRLSIL.

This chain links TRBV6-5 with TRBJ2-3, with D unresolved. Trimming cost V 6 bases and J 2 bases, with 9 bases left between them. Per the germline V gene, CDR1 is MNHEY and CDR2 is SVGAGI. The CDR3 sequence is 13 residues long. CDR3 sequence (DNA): TGTGCCAGCAGACGAGACTCCACAGATACGCAGTATTTT. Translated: CASRRDSTDTQYF.

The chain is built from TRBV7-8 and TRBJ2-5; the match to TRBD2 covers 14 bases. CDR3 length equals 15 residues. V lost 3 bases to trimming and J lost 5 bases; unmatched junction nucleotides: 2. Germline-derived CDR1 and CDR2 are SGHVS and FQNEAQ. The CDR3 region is CASSFWTSGGETQYF. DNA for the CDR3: TGTGCCAGCAGCTTCTGGACTAGCGGGGGGGAGACCCAGTACTTC.

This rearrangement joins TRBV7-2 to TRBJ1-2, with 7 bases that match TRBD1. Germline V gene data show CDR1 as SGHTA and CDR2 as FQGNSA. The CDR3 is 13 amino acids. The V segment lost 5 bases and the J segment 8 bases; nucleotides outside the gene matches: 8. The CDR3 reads CASSISRGEGYTF. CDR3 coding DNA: TGTGCCAGCAGCATAAGCAGGGGGGAGGGCTACACCTTC.

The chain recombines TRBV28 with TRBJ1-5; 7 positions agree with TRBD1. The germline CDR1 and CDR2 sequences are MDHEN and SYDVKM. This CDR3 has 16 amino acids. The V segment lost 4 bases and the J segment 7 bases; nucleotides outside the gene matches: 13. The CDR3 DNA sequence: TGTGCCAGCAGTTACGTAAGGGGGCAGGGACCCCAGCCCCAGCATTTT. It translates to CASSYVRGQGPQPQHF.

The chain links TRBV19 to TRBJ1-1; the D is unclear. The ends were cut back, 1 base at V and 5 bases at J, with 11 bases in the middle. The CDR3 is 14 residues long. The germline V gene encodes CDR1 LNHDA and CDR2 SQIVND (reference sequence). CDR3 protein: CASSIGHRGTEAFF. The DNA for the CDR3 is TGTGCCAGTAGTATAGGACACCGAGGGACTGAAGCTTTCTTT. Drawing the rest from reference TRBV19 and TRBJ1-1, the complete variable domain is DGGITQSPKYLFRKEGQNVTLSCEQNLNHDAMYWYRQDPGQGLRLIYYSQIVNDFQKGDIAEGYSVSREKKESFPLTVTSAQKNPTAFYLCASSIGHRGTEAFFGQGTRLTVV.

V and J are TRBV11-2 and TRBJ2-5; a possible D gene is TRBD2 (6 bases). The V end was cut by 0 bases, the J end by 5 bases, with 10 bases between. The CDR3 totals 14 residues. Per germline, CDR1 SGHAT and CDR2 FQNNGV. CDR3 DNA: TGTGCCAGCAGCTTAGAGGGGGGTTTTGAGACCCAGTACTTC. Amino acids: CASSLEGGFETQYF.

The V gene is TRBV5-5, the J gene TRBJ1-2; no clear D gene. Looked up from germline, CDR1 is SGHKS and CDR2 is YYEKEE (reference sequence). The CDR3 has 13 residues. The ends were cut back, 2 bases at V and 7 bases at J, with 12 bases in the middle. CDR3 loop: CASSFADFGGYTF. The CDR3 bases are TGTGCCAGCAGCTTCGCGGACTTCGGTGGCTACACCTTC. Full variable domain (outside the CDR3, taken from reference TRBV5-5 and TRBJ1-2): DAGVTQSPTHLIKTRGQQVTLRCSPISGHKSVSWYQQVLGQGPQFIFQYYEKEERGRGNFPDRFSARQFPNYSSELNVNALLLGDSALYLCASSFADFGGYTFGSGTRLTVV.

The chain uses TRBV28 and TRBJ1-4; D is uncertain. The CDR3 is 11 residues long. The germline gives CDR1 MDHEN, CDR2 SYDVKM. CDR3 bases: TGTGTGTCGTCAACTAATGAAAAACTGTTTTTT. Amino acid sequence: CVSSTNEKLFF.

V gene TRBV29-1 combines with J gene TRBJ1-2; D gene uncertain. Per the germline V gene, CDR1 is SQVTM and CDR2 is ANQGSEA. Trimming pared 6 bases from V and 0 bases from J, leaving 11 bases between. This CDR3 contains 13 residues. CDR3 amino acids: CSVQRLSNYGYTF. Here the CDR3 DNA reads TGCAGCGTCCAAAGACTGTCTAACTATGGCTACACCTTC.

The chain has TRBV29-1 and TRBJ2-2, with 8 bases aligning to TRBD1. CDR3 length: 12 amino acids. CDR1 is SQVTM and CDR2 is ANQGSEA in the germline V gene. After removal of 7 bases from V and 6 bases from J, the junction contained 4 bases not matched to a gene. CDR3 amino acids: CSAGQGSGELFF. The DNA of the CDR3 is TGCAGCGCAGGACAGGGATCCGGGGAGCTGTTTTTT.

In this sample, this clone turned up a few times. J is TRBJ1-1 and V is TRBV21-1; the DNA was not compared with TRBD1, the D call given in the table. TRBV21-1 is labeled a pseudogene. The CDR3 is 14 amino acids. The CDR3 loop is CASRTDRLNTEAFF. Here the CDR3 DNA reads TGTGCCAGCAGAACGGACAGACTGAACACTGAAGCTTTCTTT.

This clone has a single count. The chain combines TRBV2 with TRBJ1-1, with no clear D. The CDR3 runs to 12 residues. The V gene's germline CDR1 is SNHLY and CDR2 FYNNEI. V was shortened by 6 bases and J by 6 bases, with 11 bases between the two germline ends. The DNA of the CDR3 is TGTGCCAGCAGCTCCGGGATGGCTGAAGCTTTCTTT. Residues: CASSSGMAEAFF.